This T cell receptor (beta chain) stems from a study of blood T cell repertoires in COVID-19. About the research overall: Material from acute and convalescent COVID-19 was sourced from the United States, Italy and Spain. Nucleic acid was either cDNA or gDNA, and it came from T cells, B-cell-depleted T cells, or PBMCs.

The CDR3 totals 14 residues. Trimming took off 1 base at V and 0 bases at J, with 3 bases between the two ends. Germline lookup yields CDR1 SGHVS and CDR2 FQNEAQ. Authors' processing steps: Using reference gene primer amplification, nucleated cell counts were estimated. Assay used: immunoSEQ multiplex PCR; TCRdb lists only in-frame clones, some missing. Clonal size and the V and J genes are those of that table, whereas D and trimming came from the DNA. This table holds more than 85,000 clones, roughly 85% found once. Sequencing was performed on peripheral blood. The TCR originated in a woman aged 55-69 years with acute or convalescent COVID-19. The chain has TRBV7-8 and TRBJ1-4; unclear D gene. This CDR3 is CASSLVSTNEKLFF. The CDR3, as DNA: TGTGCCAGCAGCTTAGTATCAACTAATGAAAAACTGTTTTTT. The full variable domain, with the rest looked up from reference TRBV7-8 and TRBJ1-4, is GAGVSQSPRYKVAKRGQDVALRCDPISGHVSLFWYQQALGQGPEFLTYFQNEAQLDKSGLPSDRFFAERPEGSVSTLKIQRTQQEDSAVYLCASSLVSTNEKLFFGSGTQLSVL.